The source of this T cell receptor (beta chain) is a study of T cells in Graves' hyperthyroidism and ophthalmopathy. Study-wide background: Upon initial diagnosis and before any treatment, peripheral blood was collected.

This clonotype appeared many times. The investigators amplified TCR beta CDR3 regions from RNA transcripts. First-round RT-PCR of the TCR CDR3 relied on the HTBI primer set. Via MiXCR, TCRdb re-called the multiplex PCR reads, giving one row per CDR3 protein. Of about 280,000 distinct CDR3 sequences listed, around 25% were seen once; the top ten hold about 30%. The TCR originated in a man aged 35 to 55 with Graves' hyperthyroidism that later progressed to Graves' ophthalmopathy. The sample consisted of blood.

CDR3 amino acids: CASSQSSGKGEQYF. The DNA of the CDR3 is TGTGCCAGCAGCCAGTCTAGCGGGAAGGGCGAGCAGTACTTC. The chain links TRBV3-1 to TRBJ2-7; TRBD2 matches at 9 bases. Trimming cost V 3 bases and J 6 bases; bases outside gene matches: 6. CDR1 is LGHDT and CDR2 is YNNKEL in the germline V gene (reference sequence). This CDR3 region has 14 residues.